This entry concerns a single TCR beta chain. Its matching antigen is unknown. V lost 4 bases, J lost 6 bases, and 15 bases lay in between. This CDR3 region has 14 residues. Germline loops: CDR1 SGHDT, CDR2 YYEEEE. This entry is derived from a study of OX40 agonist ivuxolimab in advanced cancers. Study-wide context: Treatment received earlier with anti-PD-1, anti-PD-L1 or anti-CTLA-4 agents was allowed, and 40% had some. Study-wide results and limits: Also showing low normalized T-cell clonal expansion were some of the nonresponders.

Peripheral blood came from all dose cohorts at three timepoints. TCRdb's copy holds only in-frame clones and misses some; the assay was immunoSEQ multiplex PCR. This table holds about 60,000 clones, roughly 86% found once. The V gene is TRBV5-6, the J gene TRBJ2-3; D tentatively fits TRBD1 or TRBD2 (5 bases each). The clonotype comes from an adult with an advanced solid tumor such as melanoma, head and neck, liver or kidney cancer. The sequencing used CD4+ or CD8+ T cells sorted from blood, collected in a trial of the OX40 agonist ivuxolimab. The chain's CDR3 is CASSPVGVGDTQYF. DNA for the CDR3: TGTGCCAGCAGCCCGGTGGGGGTTGGGGATACGCAGTATTTT.